This T cell receptor beta chain stems from a study of blood T cell repertoires in COVID-19. Study-level information: COVID-19 samples, acute and convalescent, were from the United States, Italy and Spain.

Libraries were prepared by immunoSEQ multiplex PCR; TCRdb keeps only in-frame clonotypes and omits some of them. Of about 500,000 clones in the sample, roughly nine tenths are singletons; the top ten hold about 8%. The CDR3 loop spans 15 amino acids. V lost 0 bases and J lost 5, with 12 bases in between. From germline, CDR1 is SGDLS and CDR2 YYNGEE. The sample consisted of peripheral blood. The TCR sequence derives from a woman aged 45-59 years with COVID-19, enrolled during active disease. The chain has TRBV9 and TRBJ1-5; D gene ambiguous. DNA of the CDR3: TGTGCCAGCAGCGTAGGGGTCCGCGGGGATCAGCCCCAGCATTTT. It codes for CASSVGVRGDQPQHF. Combining the CDR3 with reference TRBV9 and TRBJ1-5 gives the whole variable domain DSGVTQTPKHLITATGQRVTLRCSPRSGDLSVYWYQQSLDQGLQFLIQYYNGEERAKGNILERFSAQQFPDLHSELNLSSLELGDSALYFCASSVGVRGDQPQHFGDGTRLSIL.